This T cell receptor beta chain emerged from a study of blood T cell repertoires in COVID-19. Study in general: The study drew acute and convalescent COVID-19 samples from the United States, Italy and Spain. PBMCs, B-cell-depleted T cells, or T cells were the source of the cDNA or gDNA that made up the material.

The CDR3 covers 16 residues. Per germline, CDR1 MRHNA and CDR2 SNTAGT. The trim removed 0 bases at V and 4 bases at J, leaving 8 bases unmatched. As processed by the authors: Reference gene primer amplification gave estimated nucleated cell counts. Profiled with immunoSEQ multiplex PCR; TCRdb holds only in-frame clones, not every one. The V and J calls and clone size come from that table; D and trimming were worked out from the DNA. The data show more than 300,000 clones, approximately 88% seen once. The TCR sequence derives from a man aged 18 to 30 who had recovered from COVID-19. The sample comprised peripheral blood. The rearrangement links TRBV6-4 to TRBJ1-1; 7 bases are shared with TRBD1. The CDR3 nucleotides are TGTGCCAGCAGTGACTCGATTGAGGGGGCTGTCACTGAAGCTTTCTTT. This sequence encodes CASSDSIEGAVTEAFF.